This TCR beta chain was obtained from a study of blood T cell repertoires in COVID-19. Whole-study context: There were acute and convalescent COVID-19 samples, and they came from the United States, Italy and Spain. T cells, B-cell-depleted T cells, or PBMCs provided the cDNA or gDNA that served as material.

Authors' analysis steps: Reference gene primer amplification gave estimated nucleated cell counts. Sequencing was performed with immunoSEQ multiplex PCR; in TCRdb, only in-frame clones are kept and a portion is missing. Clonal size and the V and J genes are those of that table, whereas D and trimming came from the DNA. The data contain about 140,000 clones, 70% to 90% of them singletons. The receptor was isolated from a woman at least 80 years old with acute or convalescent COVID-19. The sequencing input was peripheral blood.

The CDR3 region is CASSLVGQGQETQYF. In DNA form, the CDR3 reads TGTGCCAGCAGCTTAGTGGGGCAGGGCCAAGAGACCCAGTACTTC. V gene TRBV7-9 combines with J gene TRBJ2-5; the D gene is possibly TRBD1 (5 bases). Trimming cost V 1 base and J 1 base, with 10 bases left between them. The CDR3 runs 15 residues. Germline CDR1 is SEHNR and CDR2 is FQNEAQ (reference sequence).